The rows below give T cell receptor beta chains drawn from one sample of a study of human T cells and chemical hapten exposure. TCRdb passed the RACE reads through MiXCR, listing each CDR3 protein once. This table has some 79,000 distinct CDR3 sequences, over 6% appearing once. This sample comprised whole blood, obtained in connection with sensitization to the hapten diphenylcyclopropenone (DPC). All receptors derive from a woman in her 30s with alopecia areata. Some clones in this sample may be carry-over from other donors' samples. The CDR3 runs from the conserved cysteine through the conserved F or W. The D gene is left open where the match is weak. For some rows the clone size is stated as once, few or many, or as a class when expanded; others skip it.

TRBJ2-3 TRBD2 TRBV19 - TGTGCCAGTAGTAAATCCAGCGGGGGGGCAGTGGAAACAGATACGCAGTATTTT CASSKSSGGAVETDTQYF
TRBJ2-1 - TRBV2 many TGTGCCAGCAGTGAAGAGTTGGGGTCGTTGCTGTTCTTC CASSEELGSLLFF
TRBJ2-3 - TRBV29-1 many TGCAGCGTTGAGGGGGCACACGAAAGCACAGATACGCAGTATTTT CSVEGAHESTDTQYF
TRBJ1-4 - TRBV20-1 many TGCAGTGCTAGAGTCCCGACTGTGGGGGCGGCTAAAGTTGCAACTAATGAAAAACTGTTTTTT CSARVPTVGAAKVATNEKLFF
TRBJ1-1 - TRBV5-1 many TGCGCCAGCAGCTTGTTAGAGAACACTGAAGCTTTCTTT CASSLLENTEAFF
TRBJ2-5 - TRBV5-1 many TGCGCCAGCAGCACGGGAACCCCTAAAGAGACCCAGTACTTC CASSTGTPKETQYF
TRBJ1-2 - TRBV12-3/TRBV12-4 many TGTGCCAGCAGGCCCACAAGAAACTATGGCTACACCTTC CASRPTRNYGYTF
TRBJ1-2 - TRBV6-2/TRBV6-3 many TGTGCCAGCAGTTGGCCCAGGGTTTCATATGGCTACACCTTC CASSWPRVSYGYTF
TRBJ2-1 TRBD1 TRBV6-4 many TGTGCCAGCAGTGGACAGGGCGAAAGACATGAGCAGTTCTTC CASSGQGERHEQFF
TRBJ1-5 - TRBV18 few TGTGCCAGCTCACCATCACAGGCTAGCAATCAGCCCCAGCATTTT CASSPSQASNQPQHF
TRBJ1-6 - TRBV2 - TGTGCCAGCAGCGGTACCGGGACTATTAATTCACCCCTCCACTTT CASSGTGTINSPLHF
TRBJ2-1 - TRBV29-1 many TGCAGCGTTGTCCCCACAGGGAAGGGTGAGCAGTTCTTC CSVVPTGKGEQFF
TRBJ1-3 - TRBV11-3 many TGTGCCAGCAGCTTTACGGGAAGTCTGGACACCATATATTTT CASSFTGSLDTIYF
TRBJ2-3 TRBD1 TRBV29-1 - TGCAGCGTGACAAACCGGGACAGGGGTCCAGATACGCAGTATTTT CSVTNRDRGPDTQYF
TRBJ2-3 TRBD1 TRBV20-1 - TGCAGTGTCCTGGACAGGGGCACAGATACGCAGTATTTT CSVLDRGTDTQYF
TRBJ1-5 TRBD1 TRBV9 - TGTGCCAGCAGCCCGACAGGGATGGAGCCCCAGCATTTT CASSPTGMEPQHF
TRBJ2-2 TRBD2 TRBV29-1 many TGCAGCGTTCGTGCGGGGGCCGGGGAGCTGTTTTTT CSVRAGAGELFF
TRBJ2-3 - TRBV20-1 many TGCAGTGCGCCCGGGACCTTAAGCGCGCAGTATTTT CSAPGTLSAQYF
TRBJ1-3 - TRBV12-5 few TGTGCTAGTGGTTACCGACCGACAGTAGGAGGAAACACCATATATTTT CASGYRPTVGGNTIYF
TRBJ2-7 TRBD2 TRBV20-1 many TGCAGTGCTAGTGGACTAGCGGGGGGGCTTCGAGAGCAGTACTTC CSASGLAGGLREQYF
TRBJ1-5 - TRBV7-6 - TGTGCCAGCAGCCGGACCCCCAATCAGCCCCAGCATTTT CASSRTPNQPQHF
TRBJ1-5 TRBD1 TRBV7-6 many TGTGCCAGCAGCCCAGGACAGGGGGCGAATCAGCCCCAGCATTTT CASSPGQGANQPQHF
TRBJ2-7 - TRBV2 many TGTGCCAGCAGACCCAGGAAGAACTCCTACGAGCAGTACTTC CASRPRKNSYEQYF
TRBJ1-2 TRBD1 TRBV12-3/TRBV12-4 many TGTGCCAGCAGTTTGTGGGACAGGGCGGATGGCTACACCTTC CASSLWDRADGYTF
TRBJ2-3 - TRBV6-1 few TGTGCCAGCAGTGAGGACAGCTCTCCGACCCCTAGCACAGATACGCAGTATTTT CASSEDSSPTPSTDTQYF
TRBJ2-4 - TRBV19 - TGTGCCAGTAGCAAACCCTTAGCCAAAAACATTCAGTACTTC CASSKPLAKNIQYF
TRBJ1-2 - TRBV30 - TGTGCCTGGAGTGTCTCTACTAACTATGGCTACACCTTC CAWSVSTNYGYTF
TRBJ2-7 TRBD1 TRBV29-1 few TGCAGCGTTGGTTCATTGTGGGGACAGGGCCGTCCCTACGAGCAGTACTTC CSVGSLWGQGRPYEQYF
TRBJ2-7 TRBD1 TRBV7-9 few TGTGCCAGCAGCTATACGACAGGGGGCGTTTACGAGCAGTACTTC CASSYTTGGVYEQYF
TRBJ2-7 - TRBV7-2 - TGTGCCAGCAGCTTAGCCGGTCCCGATTACGAGCAGTACTTC CASSLAGPDYEQYF
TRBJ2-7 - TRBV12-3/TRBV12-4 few TGTGCCAGCAGTTTCACAGGGAGTGAGCAGTACTTC CASSFTGSEQYF
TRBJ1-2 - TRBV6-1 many TGTGCCATAAGGGTAGACTATGGCTACACCTTC CAIRVDYGYTF
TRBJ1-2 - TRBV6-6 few TGTGCCAGCAGCTCTCAAGGGGCAGGGGCTAGCTACACCTTC CASSSQGAGASYTF
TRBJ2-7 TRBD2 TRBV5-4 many TGTGCCAGCAGCTTAGGCGCTAGCGGGGGTTTCTACGAGCAGTACTTC CASSLGASGGFYEQYF
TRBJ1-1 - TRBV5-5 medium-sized TGTGCCAGCAGCTTCTATTCGAACACTGAAGCTTTCTTT CASSFYSNTEAFF
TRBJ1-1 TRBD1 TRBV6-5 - TGTGCCAGCAGTTACTTTCAGGGGGCTGTCACTGAAGCTTTCTTT CASSYFQGAVTEAFF
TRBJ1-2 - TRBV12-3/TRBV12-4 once TGTGCCAGCAGCCAGGGACGGGCCTATGGCTACACCTTC CASSQGRAYGYTF
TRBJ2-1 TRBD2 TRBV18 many TGTGCCAGCTCACCGCCCGGACTAGCGGGGACATACAATGAGCAGTTCTTC CASSPPGLAGTYNEQFF
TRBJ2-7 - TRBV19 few TGTGCCAGTAGTATGCAGGGGGACTACCAGCAGTACTTC CASSMQGDYQQYF
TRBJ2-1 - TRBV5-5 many TGTGCCAGCAGCTCAGGCGGGGCAGGGGGGTACAATGAGCAGTTCTTC CASSSGGAGGYNEQFF
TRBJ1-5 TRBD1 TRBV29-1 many TGCAGCGTCACCGGGACAGGGGGTCAGCCCCAGCATTTT CSVTGTGGQPQHF
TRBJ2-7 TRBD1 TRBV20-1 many TGCAGTGCGAATCCGGGACAGGGAGGCTCCTACGAGCAGTACTTC CSANPGQGGSYEQYF
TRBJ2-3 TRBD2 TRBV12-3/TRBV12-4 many TGTGCCAGCACCCTTTGGGGGGGAGATACGCAGTATTTT CASTLWGGDTQYF
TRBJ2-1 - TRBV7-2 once TGTGCCAGCAGCGTAACACGACAGGGAGGGATCGGCAATGAGCAGTTCTTC CASSVTRQGGIGNEQFF
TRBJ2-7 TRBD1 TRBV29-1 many TGCAGCGGGGTGCCGGGACAGGGTTACGAGCAGTACTTC CSGVPGQGYEQYF
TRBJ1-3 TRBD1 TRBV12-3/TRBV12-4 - TGTGCCAGCAGTCCCTTTCAGGGGGCAGCGGGAAACACCATATATTTT CASSPFQGAAGNTIYF
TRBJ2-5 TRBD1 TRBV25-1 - TGTGCCAGCAGTAGGGGGGACAGGAAAGAGACCCAGTACTTC CASSRGDRKETQYF
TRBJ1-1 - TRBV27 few TGTGCCAGCAGTAGAAGTTTGGGGGGCACTGAAGCTTTCTTT CASSRSLGGTEAFF
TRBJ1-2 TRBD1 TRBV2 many TGTGCCAGCAGACAAGACAGGGTTCGTTCGGCTGGCTACACCTTC CASRQDRVRSAGYTF
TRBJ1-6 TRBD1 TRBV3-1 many TGTGCCAGCTCCCGACAGGGAGACTCACCCCTCCACTTT CASSRQGDSPLHF
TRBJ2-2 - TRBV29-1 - TGCAGCTCCCCAAGGTCCTCGAGGCCTGCAGACACCGGGGAGCTGTTTTTT CSSPRSSRPADTGELFF
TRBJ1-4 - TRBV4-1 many TGCGCCAGCAGCCAAGACCACGAAAAACTGTTTTTT CASSQDHEKLFF